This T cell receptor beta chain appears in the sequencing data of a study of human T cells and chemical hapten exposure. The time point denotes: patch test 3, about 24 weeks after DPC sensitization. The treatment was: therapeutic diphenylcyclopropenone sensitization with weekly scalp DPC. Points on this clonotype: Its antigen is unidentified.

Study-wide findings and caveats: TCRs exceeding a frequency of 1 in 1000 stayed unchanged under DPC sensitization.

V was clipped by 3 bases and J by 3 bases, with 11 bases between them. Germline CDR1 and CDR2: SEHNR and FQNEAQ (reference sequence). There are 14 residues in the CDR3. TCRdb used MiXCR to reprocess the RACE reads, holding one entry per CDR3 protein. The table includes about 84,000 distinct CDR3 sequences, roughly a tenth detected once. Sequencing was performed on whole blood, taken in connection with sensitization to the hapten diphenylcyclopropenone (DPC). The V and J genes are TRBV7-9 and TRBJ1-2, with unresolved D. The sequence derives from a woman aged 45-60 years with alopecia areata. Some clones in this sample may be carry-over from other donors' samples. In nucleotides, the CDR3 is TGTGCCAGCAGCTTTTCCGGGAGGGACTATGGCTACACCTTC. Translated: CASSFSGRDYGYTF. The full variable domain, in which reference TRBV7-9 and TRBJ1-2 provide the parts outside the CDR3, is DTGVSQNPRHKITKRGQNVTFRCDPISEHNRLYWYRQTLGQGPEFLTYFQNEAQLEKSRLLSDRFSAERPKGSFSTLEIQRTEQGDSAMYLCASSFSGRDYGYTFGSGTRLTVV.